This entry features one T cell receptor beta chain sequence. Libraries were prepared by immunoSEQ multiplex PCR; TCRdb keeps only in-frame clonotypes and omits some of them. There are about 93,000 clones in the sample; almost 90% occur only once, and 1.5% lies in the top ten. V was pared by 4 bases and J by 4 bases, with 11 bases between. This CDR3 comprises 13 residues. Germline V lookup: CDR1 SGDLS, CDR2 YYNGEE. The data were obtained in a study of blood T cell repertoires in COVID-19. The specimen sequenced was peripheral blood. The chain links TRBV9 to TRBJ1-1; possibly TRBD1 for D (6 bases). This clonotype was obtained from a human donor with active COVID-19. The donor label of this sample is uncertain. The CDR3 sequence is CASSPNRATEAFF. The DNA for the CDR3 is TGTGCCAGCAGCCCCAACAGGGCCACTGAAGCTTTCTTT.